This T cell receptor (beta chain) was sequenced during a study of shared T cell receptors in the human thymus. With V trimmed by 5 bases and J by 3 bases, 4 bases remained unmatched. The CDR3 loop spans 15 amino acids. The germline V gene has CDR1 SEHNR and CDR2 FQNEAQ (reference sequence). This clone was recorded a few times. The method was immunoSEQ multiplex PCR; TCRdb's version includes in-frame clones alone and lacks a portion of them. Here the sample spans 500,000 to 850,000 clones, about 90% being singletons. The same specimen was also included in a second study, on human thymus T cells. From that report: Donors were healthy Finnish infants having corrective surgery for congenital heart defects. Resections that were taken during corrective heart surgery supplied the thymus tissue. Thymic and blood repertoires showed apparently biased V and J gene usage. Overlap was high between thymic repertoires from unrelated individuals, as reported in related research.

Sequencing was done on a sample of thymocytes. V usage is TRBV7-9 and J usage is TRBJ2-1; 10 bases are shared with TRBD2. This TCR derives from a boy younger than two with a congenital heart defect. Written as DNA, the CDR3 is TGTGCCAGCAGCGGTAGCGGGAGGTTCTACAATGAGCAGTTCTTC. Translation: CASSGSGRFYNEQFF. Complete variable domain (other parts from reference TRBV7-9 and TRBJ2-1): DTGVSQNPRHKITKRGQNVTFRCDPISEHNRLYWYRQTLGQGPEFLTYFQNEAQLEKSRLLSDRFSAERPKGSFSTLEIQRTEQGDSAMYLCASSGSGRFYNEQFFGPGTRLTVL.